The 21 T cell receptor beta chains below all came from one sample that was sequenced in a study of somatic mutations in cytotoxic T cells in rheumatoid arthritis. The protocol was immunoSEQ multiplex PCR, while the TCRdb copy is restricted to in-frame clones and leaves out a portion. The data show about 11,000 clones, 79% seen once. The sample consisted of CD8+ T cells sorted from blood. Receptors originate from an adult with rheumatoid arthritis.

The chain joins TRBV5-6 to TRBJ1-1; D unclear. CDR3 length equals 13 residues. Germline V gene sequence: CDR1 SGHDT, CDR2 YYEEEE. Trimming stripped 4 bases from V and 2 bases from J, with 9 bases between. The CDR3 loop reads CASSDGYNTEAFF. CDR3 DNA sequence: TGTGCCAGCAGCGATGGCTATAACACTGAAGCTTTCTTT.

This rearrangement joins TRBV2 to TRBJ1-1; D gene unclear. Germline-derived CDR1 and CDR2 are SNHLY and FYNNEI. CDR3 length: 14 residues. V was clipped by 4 bases and J by 1 base, with 10 bases between them. The CDR3 DNA sequence: TGTGCCAGCAGTGTTGCTGAGGGGAACACTGAAGCTTTCTTT. It encodes CASSVAEGNTEAFF.

The chain joins TRBV19 to TRBJ2-5; tentatively, D is TRBD2 (6 bases). This CDR3 is 15 amino acids long. Trimming removed 5 bases from V and 3 bases from J, with 16 bases in between. Germline V gives CDR1 LNHDA, CDR2 SQIVND (reference sequence). CDR3 residues: CASSLSLWGEETQYF. For the CDR3, the DNA is TGTGCCAGTAGTCTTTCCCTTTGGGGGGAAGAGACCCAGTACTTC.

The V call is TRBV6-6, the J call TRBJ1-2; no clear D. Trimming shortened V by 8 bases and J by 4 bases, and 11 bases separated the two germline ends. Germline CDR1 is MNHNY and CDR2 is SVGAGI (reference sequence). The CDR3 length is 12 residues. CDR3 protein: CASVASGYGYTF. CDR3 nucleotides: TGTGCCAGCGTCGCATCAGGCTATGGCTACACCTTC.

The chain has TRBV9 and TRBJ2-1; a possible D gene is TRBD2 (7 bases). This CDR3 has 20 residues. V lost 6 bases to trimming and J lost 0 bases, with 28 bases between them. CDR1 SGDLS and CDR2 YYNGEE come from the germline V gene. CDR3 sequence (DNA): TGTGCCAGCACCAACCACCGAGGGGGAGGGGCGGGGAGCTCCTACAATGAGCAGTTCTTC. This codes for CASTNHRGGGAGSSYNEQFF. Together with reference TRBV9 and TRBJ2-1, the CDR3 gives the full variable domain: DSGVTQTPKHLITATGQRVTLRCSPRSGDLSVYWYQQSLDQGLQFLIQYYNGEERAKGNILERFSAQQFPDLHSELNLSSLELGDSALYFCASTNHRGGGAGSSYNEQFFGPGTRLTVL.

V gene TRBV11-2 combines with J gene TRBJ2-2; D is ambiguous. The V end was cut by 5 bases, the J end by 4 bases, with 2 bases between. Germline assignment: CDR1 SGHAT and CDR2 FQNNGV. The CDR3 length is 11 residues. The CDR3 reads CASSSTGELFF. The CDR3 coding sequence is TGTGCCAGCAGCAGCACCGGGGAGCTGTTTTTT. The variable domain in full, completed from reference TRBV11-2 and TRBJ2-2, reads EAGVAQSPRYKIIEKRQSVAFWCNPISGHATLYWYQQILGQGPKLLIQFQNNGVVDDSQLPKDRFSAERLKGVDSTLKIQPAKLEDSAVYLCASSSTGELFFGEGSRLTVL.

This chain uses TRBV9 with TRBJ2-3; TRBD1 or TRBD2 may be the D gene (5 bases each). The CDR3 consists of 15 residues. Germline assignment: CDR1 SGDLS and CDR2 YYNGEE. The V gene lost 0 bases and the J gene lost 6 bases, with 14 bases spanning the gap. CDR3 bases: TGTGCCAGCAGCGTAGGGAGGAGACAGAGCGATACGCAGTATTTT. It is translated as CASSVGRRQSDTQYF.

The chain couples TRBV6-4 to TRBJ2-2; no clear D. Deletions cut 2 bases from V and 5 bases from J, with 9 bases between. This CDR3 has 14 amino acids. Per the germline V gene, CDR1 is MRHNA and CDR2 is SNTAGT. The CDR3 DNA reads TGTGCCAGCAGTGACAGCCCGGGTACCGGGGAGCTGTTTTTT. Encoded protein: CASSDSPGTGELFF.

The chain links TRBV4-1 to TRBJ1-2; 9 positions agree with TRBD1. V lost 1 base and J lost 2; bases outside the gene matches: 2. Germline V CDR1 and CDR2: MGHRA, YSYEKL. The CDR3 runs to 15 residues. CDR3 region: CASSQGQGVNYGYTF. In nucleotides, the CDR3 is TGCGCCAGCAGCCAAGGACAGGGGGTGAACTATGGCTACACCTTC.

The V call is TRBV9, the J call TRBJ2-7; 7 bases map to TRBD2. With V trimmed by 0 bases and J by 2 bases, 8 bases remained unmatched. The germline gives CDR1 SGDLS, CDR2 YYNGEE. This CDR3 has 16 amino acids. CDR3 sequence (DNA): TGTGCCAGCAGCGTAGGGTATTATGGGGGGGCCTACGAGCAGTACTTC. This translates into CASSVGYYGGAYEQYF.

This clone is medium-sized in the sample. V is TRBV27 and J is TRBJ1-1, with D possibly TRBD1 on 5 matching bases. Germline V gene lookup returns CDR1 MNHEY and CDR2 SMNVEV (reference sequence). V dropped 3 bases and J dropped 7 bases, with 18 bases sitting between them. The CDR3 consists of 15 residues. The CDR3 sequence is CASSFSRDGANEAFF. The CDR3 bases are TGTGCCAGCAGTTTTTCCCGGGACGGGGCCAATGAAGCTTTCTTT.

V usage is TRBV27 and J usage is TRBJ2-3, with D tentatively TRBD1 (6 bases). CDR3 length: 17 residues. CDR1 is MNHEY and CDR2 is SMNVEV in the germline V gene (reference sequence). V lost 3 bases, J lost 0 bases, and 16 bases lay in between. The CDR3 DNA is TGTGCCAGCAGTTTTCGACCGGGACAATTTAGCACAGATACGCAGTATTTT. It translates to CASSFRPGQFSTDTQYF.

This chain uses TRBV5-6 with TRBJ2-1, with 9 bases identical to TRBD1. The V gene end was trimmed by 3 bases and the J gene end by 8 bases; junction bases not matched to a gene: 0. Germline CDR1 and CDR2: SGHDT and YYEEEE. This CDR3 has 12 residues. DNA for the CDR3: TGTGCCAGCAGCTGGGACAGGGATGAGCAGTTCTTC. It specifies CASSWDRDEQFF.

The chain carries TRBV7-9 and TRBJ1-1; TRBD1 aligns across 7 bases. The V and J ends lost 6 bases and 4 bases, in that order; junction bases with no gene match: 11. Germline CDR1 reads SEHNR; CDR2 reads FQNEAQ (reference sequence). There are 15 residues in the CDR3. The CDR3 DNA is TGTGCCAGCAGACTTCCACAGGGGTGGGGCACTGAAGCTTTCTTT. This translates into CASRLPQGWGTEAFF.

The J gene is TRBJ2-7, the V gene TRBV5-5, with D uncertain. V dropped 3 bases and J dropped 2 bases, with 6 bases sitting between them. Per germline, CDR1 SGHKS and CDR2 YYEKEE (reference sequence). This CDR3 is built from 12 residues. This chain's CDR3 is CASSSAAYEQYF. For the CDR3, the DNA is TGTGCCAGCAGCTCCGCAGCCTACGAGCAGTACTTC.

This clone was picked up one time. The V gene is TRBV6-5, the J gene TRBJ1-3, with D unclear. This CDR3 is built from 13 residues. Trimming removed 2 bases at V and 8 bases at J, with 10 bases between. Looked up from germline, CDR1 is MNHEY and CDR2 is SVGAGI. The CDR3 coding sequence is TGTGCCAGCAGTTACGGAGGAGAAGACACCATATATTTT. Its translation: CASSYGGEDTIYF.

J is TRBJ2-5 and V is TRBV7-9; D is possibly TRBD1 (7 bases). Germline loops: CDR1 SEHNR, CDR2 FQNEAQ (reference sequence). The CDR3 runs to 16 residues. V was cut by 6 bases and J by 4 bases, with 21 bases left in between. Here the CDR3 DNA reads TGTGCCAGCAGTTTCGGAGGGACAGCTATTTTAGAGACCCAGTACTTC. This sequence encodes CASSFGGTAILETQYF.

This clone is a singleton in its sample. V is TRBV7-9 and J is TRBJ2-1; D gene uncertain. The V gene's germline CDR1 is SEHNR and CDR2 FQNEAQ (reference sequence). V dropped 5 bases and J dropped 7 bases, with 12 bases sitting between them. This CDR3 contains 13 residues. The CDR3 protein is CASSLLPLNEQFF. The CDR3 bases are TGTGCCAGCAGCCTCTTACCGCTGAATGAGCAGTTCTTC.

V gene TRBV6-1 combines with J gene TRBJ1-4; the D is unclear. The V end was cut by 6 bases, the J end by 4 bases, with 15 bases between. CDR1 and CDR2 from the germline V gene are MNHNS and SASEGT. The CDR3 spans 15 residues. CDR3: CASSEPEEVNEKLFF. CDR3 nucleotides: TGTGCCAGCAGCGAACCCGAGGAGGTTAATGAAAAACTGTTTTTT.

This chain connects TRBV4-3 to TRBJ1-2; 7 bases match TRBD1. The germline gives CDR1 LGHNA, CDR2 YSLEER. This CDR3 has 12 amino acids. The V segment lost 8 bases and the J segment 1 base; nucleotides outside the gene matches: 1. CDR3 amino acids: CASGDSNYGYTF. In DNA form, the CDR3 reads TGCGCCAGCGGGGACAGTAACTATGGCTACACCTTC.

V gene TRBV6-4 combines with J gene TRBJ2-1; D unresolved. The ends were cut back, 0 bases at V and 10 bases at J, with 10 bases in the middle. The CDR3 runs to 13 residues. Germline CDR1 is MRHNA and CDR2 is SNTAGT. The CDR3 coding sequence is TGTGCCAGCAGTGACTCAGCCAGTGGAGAGCAGTTCTTC. Protein: CASSDSASGEQFF.